The 8 T cell receptor beta chains below all came from one sample that was sequenced in a study of low-dose radiotherapy and immunotherapy resistance in tumors. Time point: after trial treatment. Treatment specified: LDRT plus nivolumab, ipilimumab, low-dose cyclophosphamide and aspirin (RACIN trial). Primers used for first-strand cDNA, a TRAV- and TRBV-specific set, covered both alpha and beta chains. TCR amplification involved 20 PCR cycles with a constant-region primer and V-primer adapter. MiXCR, applied by TCRdb to the reads, yields one record per CDR3 protein. The repertoire holds about 80,000 distinct CDR3 sequences, roughly 17% seen once, with 1.1% to 1.5% in the top ten. The sample was PBMCs, taken after low-dose radiotherapy plus immunotherapy. Receptor source: a male donor with prostate cancer.

This clonotype was seen ten or more times. The chain links TRBV28 to TRBJ1-2, with 9 bases that match TRBD1. CDR3 length equals 17 residues. The germline V gene encodes CDR1 MDHEN and CDR2 SYDVKM. V lost 7 bases to trimming and J lost 3 bases; unmatched junction nucleotides: 15. The CDR3 nucleotides are TGTGCCAGCATCCCCCACAGGGGGCAATTTGACGACTATGGCTACACCTTC. Residues: CASIPHRGQFDDYGYTF.

There are many counts of this clonotype. The gene calls are TRBV18 and TRBJ2-5, with 7 bases fitting TRBD1. This CDR3 has 17 residues. V gave up 2 bases and J gave up 2 bases; unmatched junction bases: 11. Germline-derived CDR1 and CDR2 are KGHSH and LQKENI. The CDR3: CASSPGYRGSLQETQYF. The CDR3 region has the DNA TGTGCCAGCTCACCAGGCTACAGGGGATCCCTTCAAGAGACCCAGTACTTC.

This clonotype was counted at least ten times. The V gene is TRBV7-2, the J gene TRBJ2-1, with 12 bases identical to TRBD2. Germline V lookup: CDR1 SGHTA, CDR2 FQGNSA. CDR3 size: 17 residues. The junction had 6 bases not matched to a gene; V was cut back by 2 bases and J by 4 bases. The DNA of the CDR3 is TGTGCCAGCAGCTTAACCACGACTAGCGGGAGTTACAATGAGCAGTTCTTC. Its translation: CASSLTTTSGSYNEQFF.

This clonotype has ten or more counts. V and J are TRBV2 and TRBJ1-4, with TRBD1 identical over 10 bases. V lost 7 bases to trimming and J lost 3 bases; unmatched junction nucleotides: 5. The CDR3 length is 15 residues. The germline CDR1 and CDR2 sequences are SNHLY and FYNNEI. CDR3 region: CASKGQGLPNEKLFF. The CDR3 DNA reads as TGTGCCAGCAAGGGACAGGGGCTACCTAATGAAAAACTGTTTTTT. The variable domain in full, with the rest retrieved from reference TRBV2 and TRBJ1-4, is EPEVTQTPSHQVTQMGQEVILRCVPISNHLYFYWYRQILGQKVEFLVSFYNNEISEKSEIFDDQFSVERPDGSNFTLKIRSTKLEDSAMYFCASKGQGLPNEKLFFGSGTQLSVL.

This clonotype has ten or more counts. V is TRBV5-5 and J is TRBJ2-7, with TRBD1 matching over 7 bases. Germline trimming cut 2 bases from V and 2 bases from J; bases unmatched to any gene: 4. Germline CDR1 SGHKS, CDR2 YYEKEE (reference sequence). CDR3 size: 14 residues. As DNA, the CDR3 is TGTGCCAGCAGCTTAACAGGGGTAACCTACGAGCAGTACTTC. Residues: CASSLTGVTYEQYF.

This clonotype was detected a few times. Only one base separates this from a far larger clonotype, so it likely reflects a read error. J is TRBJ2-7 and V is TRBV5-1; D is unclear. Looked up from germline, CDR1 is SGHRS and CDR2 is YFSETQ. V lost 0 bases and J 7 bases, leaving 14 bases between the germline ends. CDR3 length equals 14 residues. The CDR3 sequence is CASSLAAVPNEQYF. DNA for the CDR3: TGCGCCAGCAGCTTGGCTGCGGTTCCGAATGAGCAGTACTTC.

In this sample, this clonotype turned up many times. V gene TRBV25-1 combines with J gene TRBJ2-6; D is ambiguous. CDR1 and CDR2 (germline): MGHDK, SYGVNS. This CDR3 is built from 14 residues. V shed 1 base and J shed 2 bases, with 3 bases lying between them. CDR3 sequence reads: CASSEWAGANVLTF. As DNA, the CDR3 is TGTGCCAGCAGTGAATGGGCTGGGGCCAACGTCCTGACTTTC.

The chain is built from TRBV30 and TRBJ2-3, with TRBD2 identical over 12 bases. CDR3 size: 15 residues. With 4 bases clipped from V and 3 bases from J, the junction kept 5 bases outside the gene matches. CDR1 GTSNPN and CDR2 SVGIG come from the germline V gene (reference sequence). In DNA, the CDR3 is TGTGCCTGGACCCCCGGGACTAGCGGGACAGATACGCAGTATTTT. This sequence encodes CAWTPGTSGTDTQYF.